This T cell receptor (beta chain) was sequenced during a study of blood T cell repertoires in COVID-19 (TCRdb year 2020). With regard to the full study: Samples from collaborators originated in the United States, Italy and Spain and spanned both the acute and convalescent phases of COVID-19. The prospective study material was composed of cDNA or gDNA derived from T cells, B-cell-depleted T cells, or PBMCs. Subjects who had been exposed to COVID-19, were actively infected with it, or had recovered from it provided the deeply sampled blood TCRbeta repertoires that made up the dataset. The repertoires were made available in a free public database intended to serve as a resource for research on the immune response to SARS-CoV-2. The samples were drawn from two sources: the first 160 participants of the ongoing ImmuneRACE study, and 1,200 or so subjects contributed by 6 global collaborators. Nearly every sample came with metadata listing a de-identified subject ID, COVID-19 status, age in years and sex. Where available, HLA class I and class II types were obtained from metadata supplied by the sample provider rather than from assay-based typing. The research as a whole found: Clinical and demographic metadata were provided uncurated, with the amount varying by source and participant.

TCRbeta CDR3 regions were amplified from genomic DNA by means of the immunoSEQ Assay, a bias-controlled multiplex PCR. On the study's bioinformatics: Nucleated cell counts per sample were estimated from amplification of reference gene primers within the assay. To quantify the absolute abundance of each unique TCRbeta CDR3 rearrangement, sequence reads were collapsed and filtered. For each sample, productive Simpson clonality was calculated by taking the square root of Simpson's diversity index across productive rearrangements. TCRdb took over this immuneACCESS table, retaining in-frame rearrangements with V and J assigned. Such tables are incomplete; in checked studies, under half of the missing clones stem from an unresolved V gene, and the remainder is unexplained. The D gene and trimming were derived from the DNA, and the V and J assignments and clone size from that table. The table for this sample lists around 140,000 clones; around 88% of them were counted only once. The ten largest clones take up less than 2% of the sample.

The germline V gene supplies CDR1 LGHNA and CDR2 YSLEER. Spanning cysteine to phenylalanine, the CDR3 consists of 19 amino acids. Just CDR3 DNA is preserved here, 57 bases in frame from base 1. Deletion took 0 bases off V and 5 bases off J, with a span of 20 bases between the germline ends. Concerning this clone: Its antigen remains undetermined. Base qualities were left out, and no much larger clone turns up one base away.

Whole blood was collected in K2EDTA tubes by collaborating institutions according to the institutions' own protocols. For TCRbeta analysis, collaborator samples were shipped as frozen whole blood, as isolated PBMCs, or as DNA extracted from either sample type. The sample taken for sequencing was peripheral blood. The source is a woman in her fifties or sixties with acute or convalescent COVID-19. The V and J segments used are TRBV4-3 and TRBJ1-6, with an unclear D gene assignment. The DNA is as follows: TGCGCCAGCAGCCAAGATCTGAACGTCGGTAGTGAGGATAATTCACCCCTCCACTTT. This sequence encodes CASSQDLNVGSEDNSPLHF.